This note documents a single T cell receptor (beta chain) sequence. The antigen is unknown. The V end was cut by 2 bases, the J end by 5 bases, with 12 bases between. The CDR3 is 15 residues long. CDR1 is MNHEY, CDR2 SVGAGI, per germline. These data originate in a study of T-cell reconstitution after alpha-beta-depleted transplantation in children. General study points: Where alpha-beta T cells came from about two months after transplant was reportedly several hundred expanded graft clones. Newly produced T cells mostly provided counts and TCRbeta diversity after one year, as hyperexpanded clones declined.

Unique molecular identifiers tagged the TCRbeta library. TCRdb reanalysed the PCR reads using MiXCR and keeps one entry per CDR3 protein. Of more than 120,000 distinct CDR3 sequences listed, about 9% are singletons. V gene TRBV6-5 combines with J gene TRBJ2-2; tentative D call: TRBD1 (6 bases). The sequence came from a female patient aged 2-9 years who had a stem cell transplant for congenital amegakaryocytic thrombocytopenia, so the T cells may come from the graft donor. Sequenced here: PBMCs, mostly from graft donor cells, sampled 180 days after TCRalphabeta/CD19-depleted stem cell transplant. CDR3 bases: TGTGCCAGCAGTTACCAGACAGGAAATACCGGGGAGCTGTTTTTT. This gives the protein CASSYQTGNTGELFF.